These 22 T cell receptor beta chains originate from one sample sequenced in a study of T cells in Graves' hyperthyroidism and ophthalmopathy. Amplification of TCR beta CDR3 regions used RNA as the template. The HTBI primer set was used in a first-round RT-PCR of the TCR CDR3. Each CDR3 protein is one row after TCRdb ran MiXCR on the multiplex PCR reads. Here the sample spans about half a million distinct CDR3 sequences, roughly 15% being singletons. Sequencing input: blood. The receptors originated from a woman in her twenties or thirties with Graves' ophthalmopathy.

This clonotype was seen a few times. The chain uses TRBV10-3 and TRBJ2-1; D is perhaps TRBD1 (6 bases). This CDR3 has 17 residues. The V and J ends lost 5 bases and 4 bases respectively, with 21 bases between them. Per germline, CDR1 ENHRY and CDR2 SYGVKD. The CDR3 DNA is TGTGCCATCAGTTCCTCGCCAGGGGAGATTCTTTACAATGAGCAGTTCTTC. It specifies CAISSSPGEILYNEQFF.

A few counts support this clonotype. The chain links TRBV20-1 to TRBJ1-1; TRBD1 might be the D (5 bases). Trimming took off 6 bases at V and 0 bases at J, with 17 bases between the two ends. The CDR3 has 15 residues. Germline V gene lookup returns CDR1 DFQATT and CDR2 SNEGSKA (reference sequence). The CDR3 nucleotides are TGCAGTGCGTTGAAAGGGACCAGAATGAACACTGAAGCTTTCTTT. Translated: CSALKGTRMNTEAFF.

This clonotype was seen only a few times. The genes are TRBV6-2 or TRBV6-3 and TRBJ1-1, with 9 bases lining up with TRBD1. The CDR3 extends over 14 amino acids. Trimming cost V 6 bases and J 0 bases; bases outside gene matches: 2. Germline assignment: CDR1 MNHEY and CDR2 SVGEGT. For the CDR3, the DNA is TGTGCCAGCAGACAGGGGGCTATGAACACTGAAGCTTTCTTT. Amino acid sequence: CASRQGAMNTEAFF.

This clonotype was recorded a few times. J is TRBJ1-4 and V is TRBV4-3, with D possibly TRBD1 on 6 matching bases. The V end lost 2 bases, the J end lost 4 bases, and 23 bases lay between the germline ends. The germline V gene encodes CDR1 LGHNA and CDR2 YSLEER. This CDR3 is 19 amino acids long. The CDR3 nucleotides read TGCGCCAGCAGCCAATCACTGGGCGCCGGGGGGCTGAATAATGAAAAACTGTTTTTT. Translating it yields CASSQSLGAGGLNNEKLFF.

This clonotype was seen ten or more times. CDR3 in amino acids: CAWSQGTALYEQYF. The CDR3 coding sequence is TGTGCCTGGAGTCAGGGTACGGCTCTTTACGAGCAGTACTTC. The chain links TRBV30 to TRBJ2-7, with TRBD1 as a possible D gene (5 bases). The germline V gene encodes CDR1 GTSNPN and CDR2 SVGIG (reference sequence). This CDR3 has 14 amino acids. Trimming shortened V by 2 bases and J by 4 bases, and 15 bases separated the two germline ends.

The genes are TRBV7-6 and TRBJ2-7; possible D gene TRBD1, 6 bases. The germline V gene encodes CDR1 SGHVS and CDR2 FNYEAQ. V was clipped by 6 bases and J by 6 bases, with 12 bases between them. The CDR3 runs to 12 residues. CDR3 DNA sequence: TGTGCCAGCAGTTGGGGGCCGGGCGAGCAGTACTTC. This codes for CASSWGPGEQYF.

The table lists this clonotype with many counts. The chain recombines TRBV28 with TRBJ2-1, with 15 bases that match TRBD2. The CDR3 loop spans 18 amino acids. Trimming took 6 bases from V and 4 from J; bases not matched to a gene: 10. CDR1 and CDR2 (germline): MDHEN, SYDVKM. CDR3 sequence: CASSGTSGRTPMYNEQFF. For the CDR3, the DNA is TGTGCCAGCAGCGGGACTAGCGGGAGGACCCCGATGTACAATGAGCAGTTCTTC.

CDR3 sequence: CASSYPRGEQFF. The CDR3 coding sequence is TGTGCCAGCAGTTACCCCCGTGGTGAGCAGTTCTTC. The genes are TRBV3-2 and TRBJ2-1; TRBD1, the table's D call, was not compared with the DNA. TRBV3-2 is a recognized pseudogene. There are 12 residues in the CDR3.

This clonotype came up many times. CDR3: CASSVRQGALADTQYF. The CDR3 coding sequence is TGTGCCAGCAGCGTGAGACAGGGGGCGTTGGCAGATACGCAGTATTTT. The chain recombines TRBV9 with TRBJ2-3, with 10 positions matching TRBD1. CDR1 and CDR2 from the germline V gene are SGDLS and YYNGEE. CDR3 length: 16 residues. Germline trimming cut 2 bases from V and 4 bases from J; bases unmatched to any gene: 7.

This clonotype was observed many times. The chain employs TRBV28 and TRBJ2-5; TRBD1 agrees at 7 bases. The germline V gene encodes CDR1 MDHEN and CDR2 SYDVKM. CDR3 size: 18 residues. After removal of 4 bases from V and 4 bases from J, the junction contained 18 bases not matched to a gene. The DNA of the CDR3 is TGTGCCAGCAGTTCTCCCCTTCTACTGACAGGGCTGGGAGAGACCCAGTACTTC. Translated, it gives CASSSPLLLTGLGETQYF. Looking up the rest from reference TRBV28 and TRBJ2-5 gives the full variable domain: DVKVTQSSRYLVKRTGEKVFLECVQDMDHENMFWYRQDPGLGLRLIYFSYDVKMKEKGDIPEGYSVSREKKERFSLILESASTNQTSMYLCASSSPLLLTGLGETQYFGPGTRLLVL.

This clonotype appeared many times. The chain uses TRBV28 and TRBJ2-3; weak D call: TRBD1 (6 bases). The CDR3 has 15 residues. Germline V gives CDR1 MDHEN, CDR2 SYDVKM. The germline V and J ends were trimmed by 5 bases and 4 bases, with 16 bases remaining between them. CDR3 DNA sequence: TGTGCCAGCAGTCCGCGGACAGCGAGCCCAGATACGCAGTATTTT. This encodes CASSPRTASPDTQYF.

This clonotype has just a few counts. V is TRBV29-1 and J is TRBJ2-1; 13 positions match TRBD2. Germline V gives CDR1 SQVTM, CDR2 ANQGSEA. This CDR3 has 13 residues. Germline trimming cut 5 bases from V and 10 bases from J; bases unmatched to any gene: 5. The CDR3 nucleotides are TGCAGCGTTCGGACTAGCGGGAGAGGGGAGCAGTTCTTC. Translating gives CSVRTSGRGEQFF.

This clonotype was counted once. The chain recombines TRBV20-1 with TRBJ2-7, with D unclear. The CDR3 loop spans 12 amino acids. Germline loops: CDR1 DFQATT, CDR2 SNEGSKA (reference sequence). Deletions cut 1 base from V and 5 bases from J, with 9 bases between. CDR3 sequence: CSARVGEDEQYF. In DNA, the CDR3 is TGCAGTGCTAGAGTTGGCGAGGACGAGCAGTACTTC.

This clonotype was detected ten times or more. The rearrangement uses TRBV27 and TRBJ2-7; D call uncertain. CDR3 length: 12 residues. Trimming cost V 2 bases and J 7 bases, with 9 bases left between them. Germline-derived CDR1 and CDR2 are MNHEY and SMNVEV (reference sequence). The CDR3 DNA reads TGTGCCAGCAGTTTAGACGGTGGGGAGCAGTACTTC. Protein sequence: CASSLDGGEQYF.

The rearrangement uses TRBV6-1 and TRBJ1-4, with TRBD1 matching 8 bases. The J segment lost 4 bases and the V segment lost 5 bases, leaving 6 bases of the junction unmatched. CDR1 and CDR2 from the germline V gene are MNHNS and SASEGT. This CDR3 spans 15 amino acids. The CDR3 DNA reads TGTGCCAGCAGTCCCCGGACAGGGTTTAATGAAAAACTGTTTTTT. It codes for CASSPRTGFNEKLFF.

A few counts support this clonotype. The chain is built from TRBV9 and TRBJ2-7; D is unresolved. Germline V gives CDR1 SGDLS, CDR2 YYNGEE. This CDR3 is 13 amino acids long. With 2 bases removed from V and 0 bases from J, the gap between germline ends came to 6 bases. CDR3: CASSVTDSYEQYF. DNA of the CDR3: TGTGCCAGCAGCGTTACGGACTCCTACGAGCAGTACTTC.

About this clonotype itself: The DNA is omitted, as the CDR3 cannot be located on it reliably, and the CDR3 follows TCRdb's listing. The genes are TRBV5-1 and TRBJ2-7; the table's D call TRBD1 went unverified against the DNA. Germline V gives CDR1 SGHRS, CDR2 YFSETQ. Both ends counted, the CDR3 spans 21 residues. CDR3 in amino acids: CASSFYICSVGGGAASYEQYF.

This clonotype was observed at least ten times. The chain employs TRBV6-2 or TRBV6-3 and TRBJ1-2; TRBD1 might be the D (6 bases). This CDR3 has 17 residues. CDR1 and CDR2 (germline): MNHEY, SVGEGT. The V end lost 0 bases, the J end lost 2 bases, and 16 bases lay between the germline ends. The CDR3 DNA follows: TGTGCCAGCAGTTACTCTACGGATGTCGGGACAAACTATGGCTACACCTTC. Its protein product is CASSYSTDVGTNYGYTF.

Remarks on this clonotype: A read error may be the cause here, since a much bigger clone is one base away. The rearrangement joins TRBV29-1 to TRBJ2-7; TRBD1 agrees at 9 bases. Germline V gene lookup returns CDR1 SQVTM and CDR2 ANQGSEA. This CDR3 spans 15 amino acids. The CDR3 loop reads CGVETRTGDPYEQYF. In DNA form, the CDR3 reads TGCGGCGTTGAAACGCGGACAGGGGATCCCTACGAGCAGTACTTC.

In its sample, this clonotype was seen a few times. The rearrangement links TRBV7-8 to TRBJ2-7; D call uncertain. Germline CDR1 reads SGHVS; CDR2 reads FQNEAQ. Trimming stripped 0 bases from V and 5 bases from J, with 11 bases between. The CDR3 consists of 14 residues. The CDR3 loop reads CASSLAPLWDEQYF. The CDR3 nucleotides read TGTGCCAGCAGCTTAGCCCCACTCTGGGACGAGCAGTACTTC.

The chain is built from TRBV30 and TRBJ2-5; D ambiguous. The CDR3 contains 12 residues. Trimming pared 2 bases from V and 8 bases from J, leaving 12 bases between. Looked up from germline, CDR1 is GTSNPN and CDR2 is SVGIG (reference sequence). The DNA for the CDR3 is TGTGCCTGGAGTTTGGGCCTGGGAACCCAGTACTTC. Translated, it gives CAWSLGLGTQYF.

This clonotype has at least ten counts. This chain links TRBV9 with TRBJ2-1, with D possibly being TRBD1 (6 bases). The CDR3 sequence is 14 residues long. Germline values: CDR1 SGDLS, CDR2 YYNGEE. V was clipped by 3 bases and J by 4 bases, with 11 bases between them. CDR3 DNA: TGTGCCAGCAGCGCCTCCACAGGGTACAATGAGCAGTTCTTC. Protein: CASSASTGYNEQFF.